This T cell receptor (beta chain) was captured in a study of cytomegalovirus exposure and HLA in healthy donors. Study-level findings and limits: Presence/absence analysis assumed near-uniform sequencing depth across donors.

Remarks on this clone: Its antigen is as yet unknown. The germline gene is not matched at one end of the junction; a read error may be the cause.

Researchers ran the PCR with 60 Vbeta and 13 Jbeta primers. Some clones are missing from TCRdb's copy, which holds only in-frame ones; the method was immunoSEQ multiplex PCR. The sample lists 150,000 to 200,000 clones; approximately 82% were seen once. Germline CDR1 is SQVTM and CDR2 is ANQGSEA. This CDR3 region has 16 residues. The chain has TRBV29-1 and TRBJ2-4; 10 positions agree with TRBD2. The TCR sequence derives from a middle-aged man in good health and CMV-seropositive. Sample: PBMCs. Here the CDR3 reads CSAGFGAGGPNNSQYF. CDR3 in DNA: TGCAGCGCAGGATTTGGAGCGGGAGGGCCTAATAACAGTCAGTACTTC.